This T cell receptor beta chain was identified during a study of blood T cell repertoires in COVID-19. Overall study: COVID-19 samples, acute and convalescent, were from the United States, Italy and Spain. Sample material is recorded as cDNA or gDNA derived from T cells, B-cell-depleted T cells, or PBMCs.

Original methodology: How many nucleated cells were present was estimated from reference gene primer amplification. Some clones are missing from TCRdb's copy, which holds only in-frame ones; the method was immunoSEQ multiplex PCR. V and J calls and clone size are given by that table; D and trimming were obtained from the DNA. The sample consists of about 46,000 clones, around 80% of them appearing once. CDR1 and CDR2 from the germline V gene are SGHTA and FQGNSA. The CDR3 covers 16 residues. Germline trimming cut 5 bases from V and 10 bases from J; bases unmatched to any gene: 12. The sample was peripheral blood. V gene TRBV7-2 combines with J gene TRBJ1-6, with 9 bases fitting TRBD1. This clonotype originated in a woman of 80 years or more with acute or convalescent COVID-19. The DNA of the CDR3 is TGTGCCAGCAGCACTCGGACAGGGGATAGAGGATCACCCCTCCACTTT. It yields the protein CASSTRTGDRGSPLHF.